These 2 T cell receptor beta chains share one sample of origin, sequenced in a study of read filtering for tumor transcriptome and immune sequencing. From 300 to 400 ng of RNA, a library with molecular barcoded alpha/delta and beta/gamma adaptors was made. TCRdb redid the calling of the reads with MiXCR, one entry per CDR3 protein. This table holds about 62,000 distinct CDR3 sequences, approximately 18% found once. Material: a population of CD138-negative cells sorted from bone marrow. These receptors were obtained from a donor at least 40 years old with multiple myeloma.

This clonotype came up once. The chain employs TRBV5-1 and TRBJ1-1; no clear D gene. The CDR3 sequence is 14 residues long. V dropped 0 bases and J dropped 5 bases, with 11 bases sitting between them. Germline values: CDR1 SGHRS, CDR2 YFSETQ. CDR3 protein: CASSLEVGPTEAFF. The CDR3 region has the DNA TGCGCCAGCAGCTTGGAGGTAGGGCCTACTGAAGCTTTCTTT.

This clonotype was observed many times. The genes are TRBV5-1 and TRBJ2-2; tentatively, D is TRBD2 (6 bases). From germline, CDR1 is SGHRS and CDR2 YFSETQ. Trimming pared 4 bases from V and 2 bases from J, leaving 12 bases between. This CDR3 region has 15 residues. CDR3 DNA: TGCGCCAGCAGCGCCTACGGGAGAAACACCGGGGAGCTGTTTTTT. Amino acid sequence: CASSAYGRNTGELFF.